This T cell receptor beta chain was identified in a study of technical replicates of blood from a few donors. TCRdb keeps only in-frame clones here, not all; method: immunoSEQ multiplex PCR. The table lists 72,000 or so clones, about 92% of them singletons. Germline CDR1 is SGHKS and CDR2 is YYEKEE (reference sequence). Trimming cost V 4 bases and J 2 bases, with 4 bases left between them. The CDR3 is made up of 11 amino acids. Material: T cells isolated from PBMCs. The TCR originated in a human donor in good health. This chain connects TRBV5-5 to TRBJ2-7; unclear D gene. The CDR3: CASSEAYEQYF. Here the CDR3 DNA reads TGTGCCAGCAGCGAGGCCTACGAGCAGTACTTC.